This passage covers 2 T cell receptor beta chains from one sample sequenced in a study of shared clonotypes between healthy human individuals. Terminally differentiated effector memory CD45RA+ cells were excluded by CCR7 positive selection of CD45RO-negative cells. Assay used: immunoSEQ multiplex PCR; TCRdb lists only in-frame clones, some missing. Here the sample spans some 1,900,000 clones, roughly 95% being singletons. What was sequenced was naive CD8+ T cells sorted from blood. These receptors were collected from a man aged 18 to 29 in good health.

In DNA form, the CDR3 reads TGTGCCAGCAGCTTTGGGCTCAACACTGAAGCTTTCTTT. Its protein is CASSFGLNTEAFF. The chain is built from TRBV5-5 and TRBJ1-1; D unclear. This CDR3 has 13 residues. V was cut by 2 bases and J by 2 bases, with 7 bases left in between. CDR1 and CDR2 from the germline V gene are SGHKS and YYEKEE (reference sequence).

CDR3 DNA sequence: TGTGCCAGTAGAGACCGGACTAGCGGGGGGGTAGAGACCCAGTACTTC. It translates to CASRDRTSGGVETQYF. The chain employs TRBV19 and TRBJ2-5, with TRBD2 matching over 15 bases. This CDR3 comprises 16 residues. J lost 4 bases, V lost 6 bases, and 6 bases had no gene match. In germline, CDR1 is LNHDA, CDR2 SQIVND (reference sequence). The entire variable domain, with the rest obtained from reference TRBV19 and TRBJ2-5, is as follows: DGGITQSPKYLFRKEGQNVTLSCEQNLNHDAMYWYRQDPGQGLRLIYYSQIVNDFQKGDIAEGYSVSREKKESFPLTVTSAQKNPTAFYLCASRDRTSGGVETQYFGPGTRLLVL.